This passage covers 12 T cell receptor beta chains from one sample sequenced in a study of blood T cell repertoires in COVID-19. Clones were sequenced by immunoSEQ multiplex PCR, and TCRdb holds only the in-frame ones, with some missing. The sample lists tens of thousands of clones, roughly 78% occurring once. The source material was peripheral blood. These receptors were collected from a human donor in a cohort sampled during active COVID-19.

The CDR3 here is CASGGGVSTDTQYF. The DNA for the CDR3 is TGTGCCAGCGGGGGAGGTGTTTCCACAGATACGCAGTATTTT. The chain is built from TRBV9 and TRBJ2-3; tentatively, D is TRBD2 (6 bases). The germline V and J ends were trimmed by 7 bases and 2 bases, with 14 bases remaining between them. CDR1 is SGDLS, CDR2 YYNGEE, per germline. This CDR3 spans 14 amino acids.

Written as DNA, the CDR3 is TGTGCCAGCAGCGATTGTTTCCCAAGCACGGGGGGGCGATACACTGAAGCTTTCTTT. The encoded protein is CASSDCFPSTGGRYTEAFF. The chain recombines TRBV9 with TRBJ1-1; weak D call: TRBD1 (6 bases). V shed 3 bases and J shed 3 bases, with 27 bases lying between them. The CDR3 loop spans 19 amino acids. From germline, CDR1 is SGDLS and CDR2 YYNGEE.

This chain uses TRBV3-1 (or the pseudogene TRBV3-2) with TRBJ1-4; TRBD1 aligns across 10 bases. V gave up 6 bases and J gave up 9 bases; unmatched junction bases: 7. CDR3 length: 14 amino acids. The germline gives CDR1 LGHDT, CDR2 YNNKEL (reference sequence). The chain's CDR3 is CASRETGGLKKLFF. DNA of the CDR3: TGTGCCAGCAGGGAGACAGGGGGCTTGAAAAAACTGTTTTTT.

This clone was counted only a few times. The chain has TRBV2 and TRBJ1-1; 8 bases line up with TRBD1. The V segment lost 8 bases and the J segment 5 bases; nucleotides outside the gene matches: 10. This CDR3 has 14 amino acids. Germline V gene sequence: CDR1 SNHLY, CDR2 FYNNEI. CDR3 bases: TGTGCCAGCGTGGAGACAGGGGTGGGAACTGAAGCTTTCTTT. This encodes CASVETGVGTEAFF.

This rearrangement joins TRBV9 to TRBJ2-1; perhaps TRBD1 as D (6 bases). The V gene's germline CDR1 is SGDLS and CDR2 YYNGEE. This CDR3 has 15 amino acids. The ends were cut back, 0 bases at V and 0 bases at J, with 7 bases in the middle. Here the CDR3 DNA reads TGTGCCAGCAGCGTAGAAGGGGGCTCCTACAATGAGCAGTTCTTC. Translated: CASSVEGGSYNEQFF.

V and J are TRBV7-3 and TRBJ2-5, with TRBD2 as a possible D gene (6 bases). The V end lost 0 bases, the J end lost 5 bases, and 13 bases lay between the germline ends. CDR3 length: 15 residues. The V gene's germline CDR1 is SGHTA and CDR2 FQGTGA. The CDR3 is CASSLTGTPPETQYF. The CDR3 coding sequence is TGTGCCAGCAGCTTAACCGGGACTCCTCCGGAGACCCAGTACTTC.

This clone was picked up one time. This rearrangement joins TRBV4-3 to TRBJ2-7, with 9 bases aligning to TRBD1. This CDR3 has 15 amino acids. Looked up from germline, CDR1 is LGHNA and CDR2 is YSLEER. Unmatched junction bases numbered 7, after V lost 3 bases and J lost 4 bases. CDR3 in amino acids: CASSQLQGAEYEQYF. For the CDR3, the DNA is TGCGCCAGCAGCCAGCTACAGGGGGCTGAATACGAGCAGTACTTC.

The gene calls are TRBV5-1 and TRBJ2-1, with TRBD1 as a possible D gene (6 bases). V was trimmed by 2 bases and J by 1 base, leaving 7 bases between them. Per the germline V gene, CDR1 is SGHRS and CDR2 is YFSETQ. There are 14 residues in the CDR3. Written as DNA, the CDR3 is TGCGCCAGCAGCTTCGGGACATCCTACAATGAGCAGTTCTTC. Translated: CASSFGTSYNEQFF. The variable domain in full, completed from reference TRBV5-1 and TRBJ2-1, reads KAGVTQTPRYLIKTRGQQVTLSCSPISGHRSVSWYQQTPGQGLQFLFEYFSETQRNKGNFPGRFSGRQFSNSRSEMNVSTLELGDSALYLCASSFGTSYNEQFFGPGTRLTVL.

This clone is medium-sized. This chain joins TRBV4-1 and TRBJ2-7, with D possibly TRBD1 on 7 matching bases. The CDR3 consists of 19 residues. The V gene's germline CDR1 is MGHRA and CDR2 YSYEKL. V was clipped by 0 bases and J by 2 bases, with 23 bases between them. CDR3 sequence: CASSQEVSRGTVSAYEQYF. Here the CDR3 DNA reads TGCGCCAGCAGCCAAGAAGTAAGTCGGGGGACAGTCTCTGCCTACGAGCAGTACTTC.

The rearrangement joins TRBV11-2 to TRBJ1-4, with TRBD1 matching 8 bases. The CDR3 length is 15 residues. V gave up 4 bases and J gave up 8 bases; unmatched junction bases: 9. Germline-derived CDR1 and CDR2 are SGHAT and FQNNGV. The CDR3 sequence: CASSSGQGLGEKLFF. The CDR3 bases are TGTGCCAGCAGCTCAGGACAGGGCCTGGGGGAAAAACTGTTTTTT.

As DNA, the CDR3 is TGCGCCAGCAGCCAAGCGGGGGGAAACACCGGGGAGCTGTTTTTT. As protein: CASSQAGGNTGELFF. This chain joins TRBV4-1 and TRBJ2-2, with 7 bases aligning to TRBD2. Germline CDR1 reads MGHRA; CDR2 reads YSYEKL. CDR3 size: 15 residues. The ends lost 1 base at V and 2 bases at J; junction bases unmatched: 1.

The chain employs TRBV4-3 and TRBJ2-1; maybe TRBD2 (6 bases). Trimming pared 0 bases from V and 4 bases from J, leaving 13 bases between. The germline V gene encodes CDR1 LGHNA and CDR2 YSLEER. This CDR3 comprises 16 residues. The CDR3 sequence: CASSQDFGSGYNEQFF. CDR3 nucleotides: TGCGCCAGCAGCCAAGATTTTGGTAGCGGATACAATGAGCAGTTCTTC.